The clone carrying this TCR beta chain was observed many times. The antigen remains undetermined. The germline CDR1 and CDR2 sequences are DFQATT and SNEGSKA (reference sequence). CDR3 length: 12 residues. The V and J ends lost 3 bases and 4 bases respectively, with 10 bases between them. The data derive from a study of Graves' ophthalmopathy and Graves' hyperthyroidism. Looking at the study overall: Peripheral blood was collected at initial diagnosis, before any treatment.

The diagnosis combined clinical symptoms, thyroxine, TRAb, thyroid ultrasound and orbital computed tomography scans. Beta-chain TCR CDR3 regions were amplified from RNA transcripts. An initial RT-PCR round employing HTBI primers preceded a second-round multiplex PCR. TCRdb reprocessed the multiplex PCR reads with MiXCR, giving one entry per CDR3 protein. The sample carries fewer than 650,000 distinct CDR3 sequences, about a fifth recorded once. General observations from the study: Separation of ophthalmopathy from stable hyperthyroidism was achieved by a 13-signature model, at about 91% sensitivity and approximately 84% specificity.

The sequence came from a woman younger than 30 with stable Graves' hyperthyroidism. Some clones in this sample may be carry-over from other donors' samples. The chain is built from TRBV20-1 and TRBJ2-7; maybe TRBD2 (6 bases). Input material: peripheral blood. The CDR3: CSASAGRYEQYF. In DNA, the CDR3 is TGCAGTGCTAGTGCGGGAAGGTACGAGCAGTACTTC.